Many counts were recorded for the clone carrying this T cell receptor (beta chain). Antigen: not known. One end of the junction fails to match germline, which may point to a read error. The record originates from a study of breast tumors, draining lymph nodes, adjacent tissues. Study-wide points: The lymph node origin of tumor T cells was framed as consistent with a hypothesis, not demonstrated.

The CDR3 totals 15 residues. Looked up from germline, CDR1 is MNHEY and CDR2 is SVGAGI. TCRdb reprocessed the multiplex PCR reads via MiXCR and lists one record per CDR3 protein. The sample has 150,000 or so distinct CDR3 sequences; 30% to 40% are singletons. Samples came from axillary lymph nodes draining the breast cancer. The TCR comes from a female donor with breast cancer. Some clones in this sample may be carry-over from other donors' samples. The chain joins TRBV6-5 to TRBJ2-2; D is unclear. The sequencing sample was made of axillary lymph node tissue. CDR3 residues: CASSHSSQITGELFF. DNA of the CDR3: TGTGCCAGCAGTCACTCGAGCCAAATCACCGGGGAGCTGTTTTTT.